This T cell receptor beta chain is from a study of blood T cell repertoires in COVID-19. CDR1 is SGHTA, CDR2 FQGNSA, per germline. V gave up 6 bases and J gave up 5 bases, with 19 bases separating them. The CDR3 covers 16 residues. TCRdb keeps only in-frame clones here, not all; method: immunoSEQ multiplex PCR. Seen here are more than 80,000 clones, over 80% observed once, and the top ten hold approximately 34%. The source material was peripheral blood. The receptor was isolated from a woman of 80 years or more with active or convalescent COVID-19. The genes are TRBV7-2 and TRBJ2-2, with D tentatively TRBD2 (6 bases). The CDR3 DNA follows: TGTGCCAGCAGACTTGGACTAACAGGCGGAACCGGGGAGCTGTTTTTT. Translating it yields CASRLGLTGGTGELFF. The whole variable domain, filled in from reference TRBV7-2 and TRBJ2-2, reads GAGVSQSPSNKVTEKGKDVELRCDPISGHTALYWYRQSLGQGLEFLIYFQGNSAPDKSGLPSDRFSAERTGGSVSTLTIQRTQQEDSAVYLCASRLGLTGGTGELFFGEGSRLTVL.